This is a list of T cell receptor beta chains from one sample in a study of Graves' ophthalmopathy and Graves' hyperthyroidism. TCRdb ran MiXCR on the multiplex PCR reads and lists one entry per CDR3 protein. The sample contains roughly 350,000 distinct CDR3 sequences, roughly a sixth of which appear only once. Sequencing used peripheral blood. The receptors were gathered from an adult woman with stable Graves' hyperthyroidism. Each CDR3 is given with its conserved first and last residue. The D gene is left open where the match is weak. Where a row states a size, it is once, few, many or the class of an expanded clone; other rows omit it.

d_call: .
v_call: TRBV28
j_call: TRBJ1-2
clone_size: many
cdr3_aa: CASTDNPRAYGYTF
cdr3_nt: TGTGCCAGCACCGACAACCCCAGGGCCTATGGCTACACCTTC

d_call: TRBD2
v_call: TRBV6-1
j_call: TRBJ2-7
clone_size: .
cdr3_aa: CASSDSSGGISYEQYF
cdr3_nt: TGTGCCAGCAGTGATTCTAGCGGGGGGATCTCCTACGAGCAGTACTTC

d_call: TRBD1
v_call: TRBV20-1
j_call: TRBJ2-5
clone_size: .
cdr3_aa: CSAPRTGQETQYF
cdr3_nt: TGCAGTGCCCCTCGGACAGGGCAAGAGACCCAGTACTTC

d_call: .
v_call: TRBV18
j_call: TRBJ2-6
clone_size: few
cdr3_aa: CASSPGGVYGANVLTF
cdr3_nt: TGTGCCAGCTCACCCGGCGGGGTGTACGGGGCCAACGTCCTGACTTTC

d_call: .
v_call: TRBV20-1
j_call: TRBJ1-6
clone_size: many
cdr3_aa: CSARGRALDSPLHF
cdr3_nt: TGCAGTGCTAGAGGGAGGGCGTTAGACTCACCCCTCCACTTT

d_call: .
v_call: TRBV30
j_call: TRBJ1-1
clone_size: many
cdr3_aa: CASNAGHRPEAFF
cdr3_nt: TGTGCCTCCAACGCGGGCCATCGTCCTGAAGCTTTCTTT

d_call: .
v_call: TRBV6-2/TRBV6-3
j_call: TRBJ2-5
clone_size: many
cdr3_aa: CASSTKLQLRETQYF
cdr3_nt: TGTGCCAGCAGTACCAAACTACAATTGAGGGAGACCCAGTACTTC

d_call: TRBD2
v_call: TRBV7-8
j_call: TRBJ2-5
clone_size: .
cdr3_aa: CASNALAGGPSGTQYF
cdr3_nt: TGTGCCAGCAACGCTCTAGCGGGAGGGCCGTCAGGGACCCAGTACTTC

d_call: .
v_call: TRBV27
j_call: TRBJ1-1
clone_size: many
cdr3_aa: CASSLVPGVGDTEAFF
cdr3_nt: TGTGCCAGCAGTTTAGTCCCAGGGGTCGGGGACACTGAAGCTTTCTTT

d_call: TRBD1
v_call: TRBV19
j_call: TRBJ1-1
clone_size: many
cdr3_aa: CASSRARDSHMNTEAFF
cdr3_nt: TGTGCCAGTAGTAGAGCCCGGGACAGCCACATGAACACTGAAGCTTTCTTT

d_call: .
v_call: TRBV18
j_call: TRBJ2-5
clone_size: many
cdr3_aa: CASSPARLGTQYF
cdr3_nt: TGTGCCAGCTCACCAGCTCGTCTCGGGACCCAGTACTTC

d_call: .
v_call: TRBV18
j_call: TRBJ2-7
clone_size: .
cdr3_aa: CASSPQRAIAYEQYF
cdr3_nt: TGTGCCAGCTCACCACAGCGGGCCATCGCCTACGAGCAGTACTTC

d_call: .
v_call: TRBV12-3/TRBV12-4
j_call: TRBJ2-2
clone_size: many
cdr3_aa: CASSIQENTGELFF
cdr3_nt: TGTGCCAGCAGTATACAGGAAAACACCGGGGAGCTGTTTTTT

d_call: .
v_call: TRBV12-3/TRBV12-4
j_call: TRBJ2-5
clone_size: .
cdr3_aa: CASSHYRWDTQETQYF
cdr3_nt: TGTGCCAGCAGCCATTACCGCTGGGACACCCAAGAGACCCAGTACTTC

d_call: .
v_call: TRBV7-2
j_call: TRBJ2-2
clone_size: many
cdr3_aa: CASSSGYGELFF
cdr3_nt: TGTGCCAGCAGCTCCGGGTACGGGGAGCTGTTTTTT

d_call: .
v_call: TRBV29-1
j_call: TRBJ2-7
clone_size: many
cdr3_aa: CSVLPAGNYEQYF
cdr3_nt: TGCAGCGTACTACCTGCTGGGAACTACGAGCAGTACTTC

d_call: .
v_call: TRBV20-1
j_call: TRBJ1-6
clone_size: many
cdr3_aa: CSARNRASPLHF
cdr3_nt: TGCAGTGCTAGGAACCGAGCATCACCCCTCCACTTT

d_call: TRBD1
v_call: TRBV7-2
j_call: TRBJ2-1
clone_size: few
cdr3_aa: CASSFRSYTGGNEQFF
cdr3_nt: TGTGCCAGCAGTTTCCGATCCTATACAGGGGGAAATGAGCAGTTCTTC

d_call: TRBD1
v_call: TRBV10-3
j_call: TRBJ2-7
clone_size: many
cdr3_aa: CAMGTGDNYEQYF
cdr3_nt: TGTGCCATGGGGACAGGGGACAACTACGAGCAGTACTTC

d_call: .
v_call: TRBV4-1
j_call: TRBJ1-2
clone_size: .
cdr3_aa: CASTQTTLDYGYTF
cdr3_nt: TGCGCCAGCACCCAGACAACTCTCGACTATGGCTACACCTTC

d_call: .
v_call: TRBV28
j_call: TRBJ1-5
clone_size: many
cdr3_aa: CASQPSGGQPQHF
cdr3_nt: TGTGCCAGCCAACCCTCCGGGGGTCAGCCCCAGCATTTT

d_call: .
v_call: TRBV6-5
j_call: TRBJ2-7
clone_size: many
cdr3_aa: CASRRSRGSYEQYF
cdr3_nt: TGTGCCAGCAGACGCTCCCGGGGCTCCTACGAGCAGTACTTC

d_call: .
v_call: TRBV27
j_call: TRBJ1-1
clone_size: many
cdr3_aa: CASSSSPTDRRTEAFF
cdr3_nt: TGTGCCAGCAGTTCCAGCCCGACAGACCGTCGTACTGAAGCTTTCTTT

d_call: .
v_call: TRBV12-3/TRBV12-4
j_call: TRBJ1-1
clone_size: .
cdr3_aa: CASSKQGVSTEAFF
cdr3_nt: TGTGCCAGCAGTAAACAGGGAGTAAGCACTGAAGCTTTCTTT

d_call: TRBD1
v_call: TRBV5-1
j_call: TRBJ1-1
clone_size: many
cdr3_aa: CASSLGRGHTEAFF
cdr3_nt: TGCGCCAGCAGCTTAGGCAGGGGGCACACTGAAGCTTTCTTT

d_call: .
v_call: TRBV12-5
j_call: TRBJ1-1
clone_size: many
cdr3_aa: CASALRIKNTEAFF
cdr3_nt: TGTGCTAGTGCCCTACGGATAAAGAACACTGAAGCTTTCTTT

d_call: .
v_call: TRBV5-1
j_call: TRBJ2-5
clone_size: few
cdr3_aa: CASSPRDAQETQYF
cdr3_nt: TGCGCCAGCAGCCCCAGAGACGCCCAAGAGACCCAGTACTTC

d_call: .
v_call: TRBV28
j_call: TRBJ2-5
clone_size: many
cdr3_aa: CATKQGLHETQYF
cdr3_nt: TGTGCCACTAAACAGGGTTTGCACGAGACCCAGTACTTC